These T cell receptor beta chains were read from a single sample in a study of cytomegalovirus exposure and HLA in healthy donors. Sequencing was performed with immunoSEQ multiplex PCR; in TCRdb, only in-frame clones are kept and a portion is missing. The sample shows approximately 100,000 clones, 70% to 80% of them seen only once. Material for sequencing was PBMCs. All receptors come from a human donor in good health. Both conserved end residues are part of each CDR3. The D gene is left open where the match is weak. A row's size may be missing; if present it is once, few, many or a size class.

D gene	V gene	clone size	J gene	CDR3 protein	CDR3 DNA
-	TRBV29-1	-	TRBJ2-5	CSVQSPGETQYF	TGCAGCGTCCAATCCCCAGGAGAGACCCAGTACTTC
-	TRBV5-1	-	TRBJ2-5	CASSLGVGLNLQETQYF	TGCGCCAGCAGCCTAGGGGTGGGATTGAATCTGCAAGAGACCCAGTACTTC
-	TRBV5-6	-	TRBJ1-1	CASSFGGGSNTEAFF	TGTGCCAGCAGCTTCGGGGGTGGATCTAACACTGAAGCTTTCTTT
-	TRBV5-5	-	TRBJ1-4	CASSRAGGMEKLFF	TGTGCCAGCAGTCGGGCGGGGGGAATGGAAAAACTGTTTTTT
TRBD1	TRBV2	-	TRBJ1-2	CASSEVIGTRTGLIWGYTF	TGTGCCAGCAGTGAAGTGATAGGGACCAGGACAGGCCTGATCTGGGGCTACACCTTC
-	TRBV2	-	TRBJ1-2	CASIGGESGYTF	TGTGCCAGCATCGGGGGGGAGAGCGGCTACACCTTC
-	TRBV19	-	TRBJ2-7	CASSTPPGLTLSEQYF	TGTGCCAGTAGTACACCACCGGGACTGACTTTAAGCGAGCAGTACTTC
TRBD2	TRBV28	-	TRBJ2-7	CASSLLAGGTPYEQYF	TGTGCCAGCAGTTTACTAGCGGGGGGCACCCCCTACGAGCAGTACTTC
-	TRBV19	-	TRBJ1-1	CASTRHSNTEAFF	TGTGCCAGTACCCGACACTCGAACACTGAAGCTTTCTTT
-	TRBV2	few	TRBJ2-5	CASTLGAVQETQYF	TGTGCCAGCACCCTGGGGGCAGTCCAAGAGACCCAGTACTTC
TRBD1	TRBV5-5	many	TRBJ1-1	CASSLGGTGNTEAFF	TGTGCCAGCAGCTTGGGGGGGACAGGGAACACTGAAGCTTTCTTT
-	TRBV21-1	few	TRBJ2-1	CASSKTLRDSTYNEQFF	TGTGCCAGCAGCAAAACACTCCGGGACAGCACCTACAATGAGCAGTTCTTC
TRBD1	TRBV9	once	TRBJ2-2	CASSAGQDPRTGELFF	TGTGCCAGCAGCGCAGGACAGGACCCTCGCACCGGGGAGCTGTTTTTT
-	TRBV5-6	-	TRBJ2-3	CASSLARGTYEDTQYF	TGTGCCAGCAGCTTGGCAAGGGGCACTTATGAAGATACGCAGTATTTT
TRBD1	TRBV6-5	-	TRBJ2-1	CASSRTGKDEQFF	TGTGCCAGCAGTAGGACAGGGAAAGATGAGCAGTTCTTC
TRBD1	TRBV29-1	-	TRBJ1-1	CSGGQGNTEAFF	TGCAGCGGGGGACAGGGGAACACTGAAGCTTTCTTT
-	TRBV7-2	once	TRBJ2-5	CASSLVFERTQYF	TGTGCCAGCAGCTTAGTTTTTGAGAGGACCCAGTACTTC
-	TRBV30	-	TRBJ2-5	CAWSPPWGGPGRETQYF	TGTGCCTGGAGCCCCCCGTGGGGGGGGCCGGGTCGAGAGACCCAGTACTTC
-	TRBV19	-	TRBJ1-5	CASTERGGKRGEDLDQPQHF	TGTGCCAGTACCGAAAGAGGCGGGAAGAGGGGCGAAGATTTAGATCAGCCCCAGCATTTT
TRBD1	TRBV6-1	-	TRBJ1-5	CASRNRGPPQPQHF	TGTGCCAGCAGGAACAGGGGGCCACCCCAGCCCCAGCATTTT
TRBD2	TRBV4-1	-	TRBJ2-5	CASSQDPGGGREEETQYF	TGCGCCAGCAGCCAAGATCCGGGAGGCGGGAGGGAAGAAGAGACCCAGTACTTC
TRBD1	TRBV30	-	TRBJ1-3	CAWMTGGSGNTIYF	TGTGCCTGGATGACAGGGGGTTCTGGAAACACCATATATTTT
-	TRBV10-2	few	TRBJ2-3	CASSTGRADTQYF	TGCGCCAGCAGTACCGGTCGGGCAGATACGCAGTATTTT
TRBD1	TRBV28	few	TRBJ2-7	CASSQTAGGDYEQYF	TGTGCCAGCTCCCAAACGGCAGGGGGCGATTACGAGCAGTACTTC
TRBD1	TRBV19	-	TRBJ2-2	CASSRRQGWTGELFF	TGTGCCAGTAGTCGTAGACAGGGATGGACCGGGGAGCTGTTTTTT
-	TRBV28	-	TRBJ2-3	CASRWDTTDTQYF	TGTGCCAGCAGATGGGACACCACAGATACGCAGTATTTT
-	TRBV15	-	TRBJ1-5	CATSRDEAYQPQHF	TGTGCCACCAGCAGAGATGAAGCCTATCAGCCCCAGCATTTT
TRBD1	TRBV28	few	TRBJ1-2	CASSFSPDRTNNYGYTF	TGTGCCAGCAGTTTCTCCCCGGACAGGACGAATAACTATGGCTACACCTTC
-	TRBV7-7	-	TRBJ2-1	CASSRQWGGDEQFF	TGTGCCAGCAGCCGCCAGTGGGGAGGCGATGAGCAGTTCTTC
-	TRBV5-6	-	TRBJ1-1	CASNTLNTEAFF	TGTGCCAGCAACACCCTGAACACTGAAGCTTTCTTT
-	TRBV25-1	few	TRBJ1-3	CASGRQSTIYF	TGTGCCAGCGGAAGACAGTCAACCATATATTTT
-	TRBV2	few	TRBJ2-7	CASSRQATSYEQYF	TGTGCCAGCAGTCGACAGGCAACCTCTTACGAGCAGTACTTC
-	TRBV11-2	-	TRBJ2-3	CASSLEVRGGTDTQYF	TGTGCCAGCAGCTTGGAGGTCCGTGGGGGCACAGATACGCAGTATTTT
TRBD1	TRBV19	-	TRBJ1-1	CASSIGAGQGTVNTEAFF	TGTGCCAGTAGTATAGGGGCGGGACAGGGGACAGTGAACACTGAAGCTTTCTTT
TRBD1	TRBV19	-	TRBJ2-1	CASSSPGGPLDEQFF	TGTGCCAGTAGTAGCCCAGGGGGCCCACTGGATGAGCAGTTCTTC
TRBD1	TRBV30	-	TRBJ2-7	CAWADRGEEQYF	TGTGCCTGGGCCGACAGGGGAGAAGAGCAGTACTTC
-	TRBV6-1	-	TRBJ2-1	CASSRLAQVNEQFF	TGTGCCAGCAGTCGGTTAGCGCAGGTAAATGAGCAGTTCTTC
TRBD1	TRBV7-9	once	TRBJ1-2	CASSSRGLRVLSF	TGTGCCAGCAGCTCCAGGGGGCTGCGGGTTTTATCCTTC
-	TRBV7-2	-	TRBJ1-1	CASSLATVNTEAFF	TGTGCCAGCAGCTTAGCGACAGTTAACACTGAAGCTTTCTTT
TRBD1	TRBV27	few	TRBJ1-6	CASSSGGTGNSPLHF	TGTGCCAGCAGTAGTGGAGGGACAGGGAATTCACCCCTCCACTTT